This T cell receptor beta chain originates from a study of CD8 T cells in Susac syndrome. Study-wide background: At the time of blood draw, patients with Susac syndrome were therapy-naive, receiving corticosteroids, or receiving intravenous immunoglobulin alone. Study conclusions and caveats: A relatively small number of individuals underwent TCR sequencing and HLA analysis.

Worth noting for this clonotype: The target antigen is unknown.

Random-hexamer reverse transcription was applied to roughly 0.5 to 1 ug RNA. An immunoSEQ multiplex PCR generated amplified TCR beta CDR3 products spanning 54 Vbeta and 13 Jbeta. TCRdb re-called the immunoSEQ multiplex PCR reads through MiXCR, storing one row per CDR3 protein. The table shows fewer than 85,000 distinct CDR3 sequences, with approximately 93% occurring only once. Sequenced input: CD8+ T cells from PBMCs. The sequence was collected from a human donor with Susac syndrome.

CDR3 in amino acids: CSAGGHSYEQYF. For the CDR3, the DNA is TGCAGTGCCGGGGGCCACTCCTACGAGCAGTACTTC. The chain couples TRBV29-1 to TRBJ2-7; D assignment may be TRBD1 or TRBD2 (6 bases each). The CDR3 runs 12 residues. Looked up from germline, CDR1 is SQVTM and CDR2 is ANQGSEA.